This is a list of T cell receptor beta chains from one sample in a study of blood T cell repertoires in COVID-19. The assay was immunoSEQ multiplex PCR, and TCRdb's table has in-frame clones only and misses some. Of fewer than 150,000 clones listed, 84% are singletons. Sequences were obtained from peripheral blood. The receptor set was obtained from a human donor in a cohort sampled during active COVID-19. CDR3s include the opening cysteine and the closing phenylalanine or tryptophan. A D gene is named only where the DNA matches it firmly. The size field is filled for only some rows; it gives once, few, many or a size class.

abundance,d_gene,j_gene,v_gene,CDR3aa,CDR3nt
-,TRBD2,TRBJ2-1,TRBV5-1,CASSLEAGGGNEQFF,TGCGCCAGCAGCTTGGAGGCGGGGGGAGGCAATGAGCAGTTCTTC
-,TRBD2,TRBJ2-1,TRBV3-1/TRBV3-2,CASSQVSSGGYNEQFF,TGTGCCAGCAGCCAAGTCTCTAGCGGGGGCTACAATGAGCAGTTCTTC
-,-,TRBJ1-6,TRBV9,CASSVGGDANSPLHF,TGTGCCAGCAGCGTAGGTGGAGACGCGAATTCACCCCTCCACTTT
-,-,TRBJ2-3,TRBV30,CAWSVGGSTDTQYF,TGTGCCTGGAGTGTGGGGGGTAGCACAGATACGCAGTATTTT
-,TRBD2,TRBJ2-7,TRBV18,CASSSTRGVHGYEQYF,TGTGCCAGCTCATCGACCCGGGGGGTCCACGGCTACGAGCAGTACTTC
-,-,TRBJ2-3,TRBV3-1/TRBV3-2,CASSQYLYTQYF,TGTGCCAGCAGCCAATATCTCTATACGCAGTATTTT
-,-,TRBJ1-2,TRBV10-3,CAISESLGYTF,TGTGCCATCAGTGAGTCTCTCGGCTACACCTTC
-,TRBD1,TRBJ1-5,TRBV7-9,CASSQGGQGHQPQHF,TGTGCCAGCAGCCAGGGGGGACAGGGTCATCAGCCCCAGCATTTT
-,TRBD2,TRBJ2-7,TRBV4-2,CASSQDRGSGGASSLEQYF,TGTGCCAGCAGCCAAGATAGGGGTAGCGGGGGGGCTTCTTCCCTCGAGCAGTACTTC
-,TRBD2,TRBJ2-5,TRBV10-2,CASRRGLAGGNQETQYF,TGCGCCAGCAGGAGGGGACTAGCGGGGGGCAACCAAGAGACCCAGTACTTC
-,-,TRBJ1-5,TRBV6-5,CASTASSSQPQHF,TGTGCCAGCACCGCGTCTTCGAGTCAGCCCCAGCATTTT
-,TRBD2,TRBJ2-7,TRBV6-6,CASSRGGPSYEQYF,TGTGCCAGCAGCCGCGGGGGGCCCTCCTACGAGCAGTACTTC
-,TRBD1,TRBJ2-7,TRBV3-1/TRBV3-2,CASSQEQGASEQYF,TGTGCCAGCAGCCAAGAGCAGGGGGCGAGCGAGCAGTACTTC
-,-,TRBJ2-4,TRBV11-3,CASSLSGREEDIQYF,TGTGCCAGCAGCTTAAGCGGCAGGGAGGAGGACATTCAGTACTTC
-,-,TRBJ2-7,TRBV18,CASSPQATGGDYEQYF,TGTGCCAGCTCACCTCAGGCGACAGGTGGTGACTACGAGCAGTACTTC
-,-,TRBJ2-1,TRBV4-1,CASSQDGFQGTYNEQFF,TGCGCCAGCAGCCAAGACGGTTTTCAGGGCACCTACAATGAGCAGTTCTTC
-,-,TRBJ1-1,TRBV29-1,CSVVMLNTEAFF,TGCAGCGTTGTTATGTTAAACACTGAAGCTTTCTTT
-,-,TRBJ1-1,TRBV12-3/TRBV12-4,CASRADSTEAFF,TGTGCCAGCAGAGCCGACAGCACTGAAGCTTTCTTT
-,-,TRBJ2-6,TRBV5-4,CASSLGGHGANVLTF,TGTGCCAGCAGCTTGGGAGGGCACGGGGCCAACGTCCTGACTTTC
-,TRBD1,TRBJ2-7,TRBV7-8,CASSLSQGAYYEQYF,TGTGCCAGCAGCTTAAGCCAGGGGGCTTACTACGAGCAGTACTTC
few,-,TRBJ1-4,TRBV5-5,CASSLRGLNSNEKLFF,TGTGCCAGCAGCTTGAGGGGTCTTAATTCTAATGAAAAACTGTTTTTT
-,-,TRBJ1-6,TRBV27,CASSLVAGKNSPLHF,TGTGCCAGCAGTTTAGTGGCAGGGAAAAATTCACCCCTCCACTTT
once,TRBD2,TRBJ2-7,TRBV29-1,CSGGRAGSEQYF,TGCAGCGGGGGGAGGGCCGGGAGCGAGCAGTACTTC
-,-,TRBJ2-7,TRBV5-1,CASSLEGASEQYF,TGCGCCAGCAGCTTGGAAGGGGCGAGCGAGCAGTACTTC
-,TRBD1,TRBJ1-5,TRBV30,CAWTAGTGDYSNQPQHF,TGTGCCTGGACCGCCGGGACAGGGGACTATAGCAATCAGCCCCAGCATTTT
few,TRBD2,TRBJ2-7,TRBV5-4,CASSFTSGGEYEQYF,TGTGCCAGCAGCTTCACTAGCGGGGGGGAGTACGAGCAGTACTTC
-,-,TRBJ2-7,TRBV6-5,CASSYSSRAFNEQYF,TGTGCCAGCAGTTACTCGAGCAGGGCGTTTAACGAGCAGTACTTC
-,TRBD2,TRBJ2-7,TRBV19,CASSIVSGEAYEQYF,TGTGCCAGTAGTATAGTTAGCGGGGAAGCCTACGAGCAGTACTTC
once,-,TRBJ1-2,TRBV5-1,CASSPRTQDYGYTF,TGCGCCAGCAGCCCTAGGACTCAAGACTATGGCTACACCTTC
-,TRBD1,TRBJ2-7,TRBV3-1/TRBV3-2,CASSLQGEYEQYF,TGTGCCAGCAGCCTCCAGGGGGAATACGAGCAGTACTTC
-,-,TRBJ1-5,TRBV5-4,CASSLEGVGQPQHF,TGTGCCAGCAGCTTGGAAGGGGTGGGTCAGCCCCAGCATTTT
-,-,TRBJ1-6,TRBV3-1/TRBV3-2,CASSQDNPGSYNSPLHF,TGTGCCAGCAGCCAAGATAACCCGGGCTCCTATAATTCACCCCTCCACTTT
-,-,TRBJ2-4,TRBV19,CASSMTVAKNIQYF,TGTGCCAGTAGTATGACAGTAGCCAAAAACATTCAGTACTTC
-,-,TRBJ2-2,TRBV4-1,CASSQDSAYTGELFF,TGCGCCAGCAGCCAAGACTCAGCGTACACCGGGGAGCTGTTTTTT
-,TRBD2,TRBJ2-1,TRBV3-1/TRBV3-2,CASSPGLAGGHEQFF,TGTGCCAGCAGCCCCGGACTAGCGGGGGGGCATGAGCAGTTCTTC
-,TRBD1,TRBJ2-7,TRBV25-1,CASTETGREQYF,TGTGCCAGCACTGAGACAGGGCGCGAGCAGTACTTC
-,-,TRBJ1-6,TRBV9,CASSVERDYNSPLHF,TGTGCCAGCAGCGTAGAGAGGGACTATAATTCACCCCTCCACTTT
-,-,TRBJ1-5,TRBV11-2,CASSLDRGGVQPQHF,TGTGCCAGCAGCTTAGATCGGGGGGGCGTTCAGCCCCAGCATTTT
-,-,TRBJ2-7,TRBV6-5,CASSYSRAPGEQYF,TGTGCCAGCAGTTACTCGAGAGCCCCGGGGGAGCAGTACTTC
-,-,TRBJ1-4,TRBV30,CAWNEGLPSEKLFF,TGTGCCTGGAACGAAGGACTTCCCTCTGAAAAACTGTTTTTT
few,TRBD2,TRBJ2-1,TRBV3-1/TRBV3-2,CASSQNRLARGGNEQFF,TGTGCCAGCAGCCAGAACCGACTAGCGCGGGGGGGTAATGAGCAGTTCTTC
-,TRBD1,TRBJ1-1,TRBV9,CASSPRNRGRDTEAFF,TGTGCCAGCAGCCCGAGGAACAGGGGTAGGGACACTGAAGCTTTCTTT
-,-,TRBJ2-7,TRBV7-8,CASSTDSSYEQYF,TGTGCCAGCAGCACAGACAGCTCCTACGAGCAGTACTTC
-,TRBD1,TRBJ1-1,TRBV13,CASSSTGVEAFF,TGTGCCAGCAGCAGTACAGGGGTTGAAGCTTTCTTT
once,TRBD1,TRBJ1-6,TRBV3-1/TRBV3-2,CASSQLKGGRGRGNSPLHF,TGTGCCAGCAGCCAATTGAAGGGGGGCAGGGGGCGCGGAAATTCACCCCTCCACTTT
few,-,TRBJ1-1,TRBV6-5,CASSYEPFGNTEAFF,TGTGCCAGCAGTTACGAGCCCTTCGGGAACACTGAAGCTTTCTTT
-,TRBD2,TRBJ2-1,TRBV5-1,CASSSSGGAPNEQFF,TGCGCCAGCAGCTCTAGCGGGGGGGCCCCCAATGAGCAGTTCTTC